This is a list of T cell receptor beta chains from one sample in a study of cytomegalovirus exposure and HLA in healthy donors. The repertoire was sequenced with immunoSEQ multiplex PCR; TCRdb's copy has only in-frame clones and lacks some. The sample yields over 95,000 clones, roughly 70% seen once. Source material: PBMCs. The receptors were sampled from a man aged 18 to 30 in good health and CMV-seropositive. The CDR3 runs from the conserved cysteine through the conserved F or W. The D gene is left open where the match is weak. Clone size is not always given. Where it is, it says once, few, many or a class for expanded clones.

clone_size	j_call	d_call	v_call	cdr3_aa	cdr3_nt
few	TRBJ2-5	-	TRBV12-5	CASGLPAHKETQYF	TGTGCTAGTGGTTTGCCCGCGCATAAAGAGACCCAGTACTTC
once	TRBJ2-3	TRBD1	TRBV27	CASSSLTGATDTQYF	TGTGCCAGCAGTTCCCTGACAGGGGCCACAGATACGCAGTATTTT
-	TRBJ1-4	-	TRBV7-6	CASSPTRETGSTNEKLFF	TGTGCCAGCAGTCCTACCCGAGAGACAGGCTCAACTAATGAAAAACTGTTTTTT
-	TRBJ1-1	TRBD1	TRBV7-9	CASSYYTQGADEAFF	TGTGCCAGCAGCTACTACACACAGGGGGCGGATGAAGCTTTCTTT
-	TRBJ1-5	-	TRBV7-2	CASSPNGDQPQHF	TGTGCCAGCAGCCCCAACGGGGATCAGCCCCAGCATTTT
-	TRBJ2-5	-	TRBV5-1	CASSLGPQETQYF	TGCGCCAGCAGCTTGGGGCCTCAAGAGACCCAGTACTTC
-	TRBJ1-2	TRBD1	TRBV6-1	CASREGQDYGYTF	TGTGCCAGCAGGGAAGGACAGGACTATGGCTACACCTTC
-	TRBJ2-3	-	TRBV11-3	CASSLEGKPGDTQYF	TGTGCCAGCAGCTTAGAGGGTAAACCGGGGGATACGCAGTATTTT
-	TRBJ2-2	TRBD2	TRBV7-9	CASSPRLAAGELFF	TGTGCCAGCAGCCCTCGACTAGCCGCCGGGGAGCTGTTTTTT
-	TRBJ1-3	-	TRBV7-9	CASSLTYSGNTIYF	TGTGCCAGCAGCTTAACTTACTCTGGAAACACCATATATTTT
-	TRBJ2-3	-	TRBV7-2	CASSQRHSTDTQYF	TGTGCCAGCAGCCAGAGGCATAGCACAGATACGCAGTATTTT
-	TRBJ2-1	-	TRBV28	CASSSVGGYNEQFF	TGTGCCAGCAGTTCAGTGGGGGGATACAATGAGCAGTTCTTC
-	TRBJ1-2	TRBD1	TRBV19	CASSKGQPTLYGYTF	TGTGCCAGTAGTAAGGGACAGCCGACCCTCTATGGCTACACCTTC
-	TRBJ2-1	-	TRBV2	CASSPRPGVSYNEQFF	TGTGCCAGCAGTCCCCGCCCGGGGGTCTCCTACAATGAGCAGTTCTTC
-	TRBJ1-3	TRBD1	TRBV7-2	CASSTPTGGSGNTIYF	TGTGCCAGCAGCACTCCAACAGGGGGCTCTGGAAACACCATATATTTT
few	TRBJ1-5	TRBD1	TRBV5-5	CASSLRTGNQPQHF	TGTGCCAGCAGCCTTAGGACAGGGAATCAGCCCCAGCATTTT
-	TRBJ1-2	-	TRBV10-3	CAISDPGLAWTF	TGTGCCATCAGTGACCCCGGACTCGCCTGGACCTTC
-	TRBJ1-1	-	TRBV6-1	CASRRGETNTEAFF	TGTGCCAGCCGTCGTGGAGAGACGAACACTGAAGCTTTCTTT
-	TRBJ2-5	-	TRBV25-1	CASSEDQGRETQYF	TGTGCCAGCAGTGAGGATCAGGGCCGAGAGACCCAGTACTTC
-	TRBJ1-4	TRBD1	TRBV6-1	CASSAQGGQGNEKLFF	TGTGCCAGCAGTGCCCAAGGGGGACAGGGGAATGAAAAACTGTTTTTT
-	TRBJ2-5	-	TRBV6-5	CASKAGGRETQYF	TGTGCCAGCAAGGCAGGGGGGCGGGAGACCCAGTACTTC
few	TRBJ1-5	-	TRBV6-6	CASSYLAQPQHF	TGTGCCAGCAGTTACTTGGCTCAGCCCCAGCATTTT
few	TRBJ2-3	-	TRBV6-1	CASSDRQTAQYF	TGTGCCAGCAGTGACCGACAGACGGCGCAGTATTTT
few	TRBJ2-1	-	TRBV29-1	CSAPTSMGASNEQFF	TGCAGCGCCCCCACTAGCATGGGAGCCAGCAATGAGCAGTTCTTC
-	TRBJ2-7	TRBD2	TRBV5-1	CASSYSGSAGGSPPYEQYF	TGCGCCAGCAGCTACTCCGGGTCGGCGGGGGGCTCACCTCCCTACGAGCAGTACTTC
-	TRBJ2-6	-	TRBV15	CATSRVGDSGANVLTF	TGTGCCACCAGCAGAGTAGGGGACTCTGGGGCCAACGTCCTGACTTTC
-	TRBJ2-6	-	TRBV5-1	CASSFDRANVLTF	TGCGCCAGCAGCTTCGACAGGGCCAACGTCCTGACTTTC
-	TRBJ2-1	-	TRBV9	CASSVLPGGSYNEQFF	TGTGCCAGCAGCGTCCTACCCGGGGGTTCCTACAATGAGCAGTTCTTC
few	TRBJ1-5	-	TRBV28	CASSLSLKRQLNQPQHF	TGTGCCAGCAGTTTATCGCTAAAGAGGCAGCTAAATCAGCCCCAGCATTTT
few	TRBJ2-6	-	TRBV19	CASSRGSGANVLTF	TGTGCCAGTAGTAGAGGGTCTGGGGCCAACGTCCTGACTTTC
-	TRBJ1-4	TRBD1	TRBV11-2	CASSLVQGRRYEKLFF	TGTGCCAGCAGCTTAGTACAGGGGCGCCGATATGAAAAACTGTTTTTT
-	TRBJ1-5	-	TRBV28	CASSFGMGNQPQHF	TGTGCCAGCAGTTTCGGGATGGGCAATCAGCCCCAGCATTTT
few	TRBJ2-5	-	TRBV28	CASSPTRGGLWTQYF	TGTGCCAGCAGTCCAACTCGTGGGGGCTTGTGGACCCAGTACTTC
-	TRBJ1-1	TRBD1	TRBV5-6	CASSARQGHFFEAFF	TGTGCCAGCAGCGCTAGACAGGGCCATTTCTTTGAAGCTTTCTTT
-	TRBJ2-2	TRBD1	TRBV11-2	CASSTRTGKTGELFF	TGTGCCAGCAGCACAAGGACAGGGAAGACCGGGGAGCTGTTTTTT
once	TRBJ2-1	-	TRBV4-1	CASSQGAPRNEQFF	TGCGCCAGCAGCCAAGGAGCCCCCCGAAATGAGCAGTTCTTC
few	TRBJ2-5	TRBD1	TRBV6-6	CASSSPDRDGETQYF	TGTGCCAGCAGTTCACCCGACAGGGACGGAGAGACCCAGTACTTC
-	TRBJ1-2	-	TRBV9	CASSVGGDYGYTF	TGTGCCAGCAGCGTAGGGGGAGACTATGGCTACACCTTC
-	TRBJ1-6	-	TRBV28	CASSGGNSYNSPLHF	TGTGCCAGCAGTGGGGGCAACTCCTATAATTCACCCCTCCACTTT
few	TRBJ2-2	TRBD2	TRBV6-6	CASRAGGRDTGELFF	TGTGCCAGCAGAGCGGGGGGGCGCGACACCGGGGAGCTGTTTTTT